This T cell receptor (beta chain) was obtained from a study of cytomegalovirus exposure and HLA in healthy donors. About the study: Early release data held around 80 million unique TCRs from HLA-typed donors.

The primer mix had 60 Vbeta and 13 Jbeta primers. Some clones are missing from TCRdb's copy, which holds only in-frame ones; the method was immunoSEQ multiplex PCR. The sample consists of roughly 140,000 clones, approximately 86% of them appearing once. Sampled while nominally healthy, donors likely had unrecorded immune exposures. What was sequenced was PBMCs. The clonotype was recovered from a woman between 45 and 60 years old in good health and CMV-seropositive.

The CDR3 spells CASSPRPQGTGANVLTF. CDR3 nucleotides: TGTGCCAGCAGCCCCCGTCCCCAGGGAACTGGGGCCAACGTCCTGACTTTC. The chain combines TRBV7-9 with TRBJ2-6; weak D call: TRBD1 (5 bases). This CDR3 has 17 amino acids. V was clipped by 5 bases and J by 2 bases, with 16 bases between them. Germline V lookup: CDR1 SEHNR, CDR2 FQNEAQ (reference sequence).